Below, 17 T cell receptor beta chains from the same sample are listed, as sequenced in a study of human T cells and chemical hapten exposure. As for time point: pre-sensitization, week 0. As to treatment: therapeutic diphenylcyclopropenone sensitization with weekly scalp DPC. TCRdb reprocessed the RACE reads with MiXCR, giving one entry per CDR3 protein. The sample has fewer than 300,000 distinct CDR3 sequences; almost 8% are singletons. The sequencing here drew on whole blood, taken in connection with sensitization to the hapten diphenylcyclopropenone (DPC). The source of these receptors is a young man with alopecia areata. Some clones in this sample may be carry-over from other donors' samples.

The rearrangement joins TRBV19 to TRBJ2-2; D call uncertain. Germline assignment: CDR1 LNHDA and CDR2 SQIVND (reference sequence). Trimming pared 2 bases from V and 6 bases from J, leaving 7 bases between. The length of the CDR3 is 13 residues. The CDR3 reads CASSIRSPGELFF. CDR3 bases: TGTGCCAGTAGTATACGAAGTCCCGGGGAGCTGTTTTTT. Full variable domain (remainder filled in from reference TRBV19 and TRBJ2-2): DGGITQSPKYLFRKEGQNVTLSCEQNLNHDAMYWYRQDPGQGLRLIYYSQIVNDFQKGDIAEGYSVSREKKESFPLTVTSAQKNPTAFYLCASSIRSPGELFFGEGSRLTVL.

This clonotype occurred a few times. The J gene is TRBJ1-1, the V gene TRBV12-3 or TRBV12-4; 8 nucleotides agree with TRBD1. This CDR3 spans 15 amino acids. Trimming cost V 4 bases and J 7 bases; bases outside gene matches: 11. CDR3 DNA: TGTGCCAGCAGTTCACCTCTCAGGGGGCGCGGTGAAGCTTTCTTT. Encoded protein: CASSSPLRGRGEAFF.

Many counts were recorded for this clonotype. V is TRBV6-1 and J is TRBJ1-5; TRBD1 aligns across 11 bases. Germline trimming cut 5 bases from V and 15 bases from J; bases unmatched to any gene: 6. From germline, CDR1 is MNHNS and CDR2 SASEGT. The CDR3 spans 12 residues. The CDR3 bases are TGTGCCAGCAGTCTTGAGGGGACAGGGGGGCATTTT. Translation gives CASSLEGTGGHF.

In its sample, this clonotype was seen a few times. CDR3: CASSLYKVGTKNIQYF. The CDR3 coding sequence is TGTGCCAGCAGCTTATATAAGGTTGGGACCAAAAACATTCAGTACTTC. This sequence joins TRBV7-8 and TRBJ2-4; D gene unclear. The CDR3 consists of 16 residues. Germline lookup yields CDR1 SGHVS and CDR2 FQNEAQ. V lost 2 bases and J lost 2, with 13 bases in between.

The V and J genes are TRBV10-3 and TRBJ2-5, with TRBD2 as a possible D gene (5 bases). V was shortened by 0 bases and J by 2 bases, with 7 bases between the two germline ends. This CDR3 has 14 amino acids. Germline CDR1 is ENHRY and CDR2 is SYGVKD. The CDR3 bases are TGTGCCATCAGTGAGTCTCGCGGGCAAGAGACCCAGTACTTC. Translated: CAISESRGQETQYF.

This chain uses TRBV11-2 with TRBJ2-3, with a tentative D call TRBD2 (6 bases). The CDR3 consists of 16 residues. Germline V gene sequence: CDR1 SGHAT, CDR2 FQNNGV. V was clipped by 3 bases and J by 0 bases, with 13 bases between them. CDR3 in amino acids: CASSFGNSGSTDTQYF. CDR3 DNA sequence: TGTGCCAGCAGCTTTGGGAATAGCGGTAGCACAGATACGCAGTATTTT.

In its sample, this clonotype was seen a few times. The chain uses TRBV7-2 and TRBJ2-1; TRBD2 agrees at 10 bases. V gave up 4 bases and J gave up 9 bases; unmatched junction bases: 15. From germline, CDR1 is SGHTA and CDR2 FQGNSA. The CDR3 contains 17 residues. Here the CDR3 reads CASSSHRLAGAGFEQFF. The CDR3 DNA is TGTGCCAGCAGCTCACATAGGCTAGCGGGGGCCGGGTTTGAGCAGTTCTTC.

This clonotype was recorded at least ten times. The genes are TRBV5-5 and TRBJ2-4, with 7 nucleotides matching TRBD1. J gave up 0 bases and V 3 bases, and 12 bases lay outside the gene matches. The CDR3 totals 18 residues. The germline V gene encodes CDR1 SGHKS and CDR2 YYEKEE (reference sequence). CDR3 sequence (DNA): TGTGCCAGCAGCTCATTATCTGGGACAGAATTAGCCAAAAACATTCAGTACTTC. Translating it yields CASSSLSGTELAKNIQYF.

The chain employs TRBV20-1 and TRBJ2-3; D is uncertain. Germline values: CDR1 DFQATT, CDR2 SNEGSKA (reference sequence). There are 13 residues in the CDR3. V was trimmed by 0 bases and J by 5 bases, leaving 9 bases between them. CDR3 in DNA: TGCAGTGCTAGAGATAGCTCTATAGATACGCAGTATTTT. It translates to CSARDSSIDTQYF.

This clonotype was counted only a few times. The chain carries TRBV6-5 and TRBJ2-1, with D possibly TRBD1 on 6 matching bases. The germline V gene encodes CDR1 MNHEY and CDR2 SVGAGI. The CDR3 totals 18 residues. Trimming removed 5 bases at V and 7 bases at J, with 27 bases between. The CDR3 reads CASSLFSNSGTIKNEQFF. The DNA of the CDR3 is TGTGCCAGCAGTCTGTTCTCCAACTCCGGGACAATTAAGAATGAGCAGTTCTTC.

The rearrangement uses TRBV20-1 and TRBJ2-1; 8 nucleotides line up with TRBD1. Looked up from germline, CDR1 is DFQATT and CDR2 is SNEGSKA (reference sequence). The CDR3 totals 15 residues. With 5 bases clipped from V and 2 bases from J, the junction kept 8 bases outside the gene matches. CDR3 loop: CSAPSGDRPYNEQFF. The CDR3 DNA follows: TGCAGTGCTCCAAGTGGGGACAGGCCCTACAATGAGCAGTTCTTC.

This clonotype came up a few times. J is TRBJ2-7 and V is TRBV6-2 or TRBV6-3; weak D call: TRBD1 (5 bases). The V and J ends lost 6 bases and 1 base respectively, with 13 bases between them. Germline values: CDR1 MNHEY, CDR2 SVGEGT. This CDR3 has 14 residues. CDR3 sequence: CASRLDSSSYEQYF. The CDR3 region has the DNA TGTGCCAGCAGGCTTGACAGTTCTTCCTACGAGCAGTACTTC.

The V and J genes are TRBV9 and TRBJ2-7; no firm D call. The length of the CDR3 is 14 residues. Trimming shortened V by 3 bases and J by 0 bases, and 10 bases separated the two germline ends. CDR1 and CDR2 from the germline V gene are SGDLS and YYNGEE. Here the CDR3 reads CASSGKATSYEQYF. In nucleotides, the CDR3 is TGTGCCAGCAGCGGGAAGGCCACCTCCTACGAGCAGTACTTC.

This chain uses TRBV28 with TRBJ2-5, with TRBD2 matching over 11 bases. Germline CDR1 reads MDHEN; CDR2 reads SYDVKM. The CDR3 has 16 amino acids. V shed 4 bases, J shed 0 bases, and the junction held 4 bases outside the gene matches. The CDR3 region has the DNA TGTGCCAGCAGTTCCCAACTAGCGGGGGACCAAGAGACCCAGTACTTC. Residues: CASSSQLAGDQETQYF. Complete variable domain (other parts from reference TRBV28 and TRBJ2-5): DVKVTQSSRYLVKRTGEKVFLECVQDMDHENMFWYRQDPGLGLRLIYFSYDVKMKEKGDIPEGYSVSREKKERFSLILESASTNQTSMYLCASSSQLAGDQETQYFGPGTRLLVL.

At least ten counts were recorded for this clonotype. The genes are TRBV20-1 and TRBJ1-1; unclear D gene. The V and J ends lost 3 bases and 5 bases respectively, with 19 bases between them. This CDR3 contains 15 residues. CDR1 is DFQATT, CDR2 SNEGSKA, per germline (reference sequence). The CDR3 region is CSARGVSGFRTEAFF. The DNA for the CDR3 is TGCAGTGCTAGGGGTGTCTCGGGGTTCAGGACTGAAGCTTTCTTT.

This clonotype was seen many times. CDR3 sequence: CASSLSPDSYEQYF. The CDR3 nucleotides are TGCGCCAGCAGCTTATCCCCGGACTCCTACGAGCAGTACTTC. The rearrangement joins TRBV5-1 to TRBJ2-7; D gene uncertain. The CDR3 contains 14 residues. V dropped 2 bases and J dropped 0 bases, with 9 bases sitting between them. The V gene's germline CDR1 is SGHRS and CDR2 YFSETQ.

This chain links TRBV5-1 with TRBJ1-5; D ambiguous. The CDR3 has 14 amino acids. Trimming pared 4 bases from V and 5 bases from J, leaving 13 bases between. CDR1 and CDR2 (germline): SGHRS, YFSETQ. Here the CDR3 reads CASSADPRDQPQHF. DNA of the CDR3: TGCGCCAGCAGCGCGGATCCTCGGGATCAGCCCCAGCATTTT.